This T cell receptor beta chain appears in the sequencing data of a study of OX40 agonist ivuxolimab in advanced cancers. Using immunoSEQ multiplex PCR, the repertoire was profiled, and TCRdb retains in-frame clones only, with some absent. The repertoire holds over 75,000 clones, with 87% as singletons. As concerns this clone: No antigen is known for it.

The germline CDR1 and CDR2 sequences are MNHNY and SVGAGI (reference sequence). The CDR3 spans 13 residues. Trimming took 5 bases from V and 3 from J, leaving 10 bases between them. Overall study findings and caveats: Specificity for antigen went undetermined in the expanded peripheral T cells. The average count of expanded clones was higher among CD8+ T cells than among CD4+.

The chain uses TRBV6-6 and TRBJ1-1; D is perhaps TRBD1 (5 bases). The sequence was collected from an adult with an advanced solid tumor such as melanoma, head and neck, liver or kidney cancer. Specimen: CD4+ or CD8+ T cells sorted from blood, collected in a trial of the OX40 agonist ivuxolimab. CDR3 nucleotide sequence: TGTGCCAGCAGTACCTTGGGGGACACTGAAGCTTTCTTT. Encoded protein: CASSTLGDTEAFF.